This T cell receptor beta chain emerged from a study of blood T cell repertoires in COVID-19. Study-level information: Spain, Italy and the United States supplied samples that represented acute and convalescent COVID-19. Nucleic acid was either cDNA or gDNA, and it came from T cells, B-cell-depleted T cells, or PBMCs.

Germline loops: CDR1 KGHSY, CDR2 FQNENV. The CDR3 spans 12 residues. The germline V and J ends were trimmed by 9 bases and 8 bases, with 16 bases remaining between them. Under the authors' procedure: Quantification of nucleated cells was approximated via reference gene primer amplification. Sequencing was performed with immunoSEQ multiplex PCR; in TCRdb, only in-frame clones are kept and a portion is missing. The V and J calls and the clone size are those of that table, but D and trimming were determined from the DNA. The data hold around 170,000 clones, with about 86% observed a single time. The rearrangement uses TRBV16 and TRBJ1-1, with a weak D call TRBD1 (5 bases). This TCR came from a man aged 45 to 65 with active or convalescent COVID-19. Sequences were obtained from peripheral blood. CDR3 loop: CARGRGSGEAFF. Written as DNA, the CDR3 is TGTGCCAGAGGGCGGGGGTCAGGAGAAGCTTTCTTT.